A selection of T cell receptor beta chains follows, all from one sample in a study of OX40 agonist ivuxolimab in advanced cancers. The method was immunoSEQ multiplex PCR; TCRdb's version includes in-frame clones alone and lacks a portion of them. The sample lists 65,000 to 70,000 clones, about nine tenths seen once, with about 2.7% in the top ten. The sequenced sample was CD4+ or CD8+ T cells sorted from blood, obtained in a trial of the OX40 agonist ivuxolimab. The receptors were gathered from an adult with an advanced solid tumor such as melanoma, head and neck, liver or kidney cancer. Each CDR3 is given with its conserved first and last residue. Each record gives: J gene, CDR3 length, D gene, clone size, V gene, CDR3 protein, CDR3 DNA. A D gene is named only where the DNA matches it firmly. For some rows the clone size is stated as once, few or many, or as a class when expanded; others skip it.

J gene: TRBJ2-1
CDR3 length: 18
D gene: TRBD2
clone size: .
V gene: TRBV7-6
CDR3 protein: CASSPRLAGGPSRHEQFF
CDR3 DNA: TGTGCCAGCAGCCCACGACTAGCGGGAGGGCCCTCTCGTCATGAGCAGTTCTTC

J gene: TRBJ1-4
CDR3 length: 14
D gene: TRBD1
clone size: .
V gene: TRBV15
CDR3 protein: CATSSISGGKGLFF
CDR3 DNA: TGTGCCACCAGCAGTATTTCAGGGGGCAAGGGACTGTTTTTT

J gene: TRBJ2-7
CDR3 length: 12
D gene: .
clone size: .
V gene: TRBV6-4
CDR3 protein: CASTHMGDEQYF
CDR3 DNA: TGTGCCAGCACCCACATGGGTGACGAGCAGTACTTC

J gene: TRBJ1-1
CDR3 length: 15
D gene: TRBD1
clone size: .
V gene: TRBV19
CDR3 protein: CASREARGQNTEAFF
CDR3 DNA: TGTGCCAGTAGGGAGGCCAGGGGGCAAAACACTGAAGCTTTCTTT

J gene: TRBJ1-2
CDR3 length: 16
D gene: TRBD1
clone size: .
V gene: TRBV28
CDR3 protein: CASRTPGQGLGYGYTF
CDR3 DNA: TGTGCCAGCAGAACACCGGGACAGGGCCTTGGGTATGGCTACACCTTC

J gene: TRBJ2-3
CDR3 length: 11
D gene: .
clone size: .
V gene: TRBV2
CDR3 protein: CASRGTDTQYF
CDR3 DNA: TGTGCCAGTCGGGGGACAGATACGCAGTATTTT

J gene: TRBJ2-6
CDR3 length: 16
D gene: .
clone size: .
V gene: TRBV9
CDR3 protein: CASSPTGISGANVLTF
CDR3 DNA: TGTGCCAGCAGCCCAACGGGGATCTCTGGGGCCAACGTCCTGACTTTC

J gene: TRBJ1-5
CDR3 length: 16
D gene: TRBD1
clone size: .
V gene: TRBV11-2
CDR3 protein: CASSLSGQGSNQPQHF
CDR3 DNA: TGTGCCAGCAGCTTATCGGGACAGGGCAGCAATCAGCCCCAGCATTTT

J gene: TRBJ1-5
CDR3 length: 17
D gene: TRBD1
clone size: once
V gene: TRBV19
CDR3 protein: CASSILSLQGRGQPQHF
CDR3 DNA: TGTGCCAGTAGTATCCTATCGTTACAGGGGAGGGGACAGCCCCAGCATTTT

J gene: TRBJ1-1
CDR3 length: 13
D gene: TRBD1
clone size: .
V gene: TRBV7-9
CDR3 protein: CASSGTGDTEAFF
CDR3 DNA: TGTGCCAGCAGCGGGACAGGAGACACTGAAGCTTTCTTT

J gene: TRBJ2-3
CDR3 length: 16
D gene: TRBD2
clone size: once
V gene: TRBV13
CDR3 protein: CASSTRLAGRTDTQYF
CDR3 DNA: TGTGCCAGCAGCACCAGACTAGCGGGAAGAACAGATACGCAGTATTTT

J gene: TRBJ2-7
CDR3 length: 13
D gene: TRBD2
clone size: .
V gene: TRBV29-1
CDR3 protein: CSGSSGGAGEQYF
CDR3 DNA: TGCAGCGGCTCTAGCGGGGGGGCTGGGGAGCAGTACTTC

J gene: TRBJ2-7
CDR3 length: 13
D gene: .
clone size: .
V gene: TRBV27
CDR3 protein: CASRSSSSYEQYF
CDR3 DNA: TGTGCCAGCAGATCTTCGAGCTCCTACGAGCAGTACTTC

J gene: TRBJ1-5
CDR3 length: 15
D gene: .
clone size: .
V gene: TRBV19
CDR3 protein: CASSIGQTNNQPQHF
CDR3 DNA: TGTGCCAGTAGTATAGGGCAGACGAACAATCAGCCCCAGCATTTT

J gene: TRBJ1-5
CDR3 length: 15
D gene: TRBD1
clone size: .
V gene: TRBV28
CDR3 protein: CASSSAGTGSGPQHF
CDR3 DNA: TGTGCCAGCAGTTCCGCCGGGACAGGGTCAGGGCCCCAGCATTTT

J gene: TRBJ2-1
CDR3 length: 15
D gene: .
clone size: .
V gene: TRBV5-5
CDR3 protein: CASQIGAASYNEQFF
CDR3 DNA: TGTGCCAGCCAGATTGGCGCAGCCTCCTACAATGAGCAGTTCTTC

J gene: TRBJ2-1
CDR3 length: 15
D gene: TRBD1
clone size: .
V gene: TRBV27
CDR3 protein: CASSLLRQGGNEQFF
CDR3 DNA: TGTGCCAGCAGTTTACTGAGACAGGGTGGCAATGAGCAGTTCTTC

J gene: TRBJ2-1
CDR3 length: 14
D gene: TRBD1
clone size: .
V gene: TRBV7-7
CDR3 protein: CASSLLSGGNEQFF
CDR3 DNA: TGTGCCAGCAGCTTACTGTCAGGGGGAAATGAGCAGTTCTTC

J gene: TRBJ2-1
CDR3 length: 16
D gene: .
clone size: .
V gene: TRBV11-2
CDR3 protein: CASSQRSGGFYNEQFF
CDR3 DNA: TGTGCCAGCAGCCAAAGGTCCGGGGGTTTTTACAATGAGCAGTTCTTC

J gene: TRBJ1-6
CDR3 length: 17
D gene: .
clone size: medium-sized
V gene: TRBV7-2
CDR3 protein: CASSLSQFREPNSPLHF
CDR3 DNA: TGTGCCAGCAGCTTAAGCCAATTCCGGGAGCCCAATTCACCCCTCCACTTT

J gene: TRBJ2-3
CDR3 length: 15
D gene: .
clone size: once
V gene: TRBV4-2
CDR3 protein: CASAGGPLGTDTQYF
CDR3 DNA: TGTGCCTCGGCCGGAGGGCCCCTAGGCACAGATACGCAGTATTTT

J gene: TRBJ1-1
CDR3 length: 14
D gene: .
clone size: once
V gene: TRBV30
CDR3 protein: CAWSALDGYTEAFF
CDR3 DNA: TGTGCCTGGAGTGCCCTGGACGGATACACTGAAGCTTTCTTT

J gene: TRBJ2-2
CDR3 length: 16
D gene: .
clone size: .
V gene: TRBV19
CDR3 protein: CASKTREAANTGELFF
CDR3 DNA: TGTGCCAGTAAGACCAGGGAGGCCGCGAACACCGGGGAGCTGTTTTTT

J gene: TRBJ1-4
CDR3 length: 15
D gene: .
clone size: .
V gene: TRBV2
CDR3 protein: CASGAQGGVNEKLFF
CDR3 DNA: TGTGCCAGCGGGGCACAGGGAGGGGTTAATGAAAAACTGTTTTTT

J gene: TRBJ2-2
CDR3 length: 14
D gene: .
clone size: .
V gene: TRBV2
CDR3 protein: CASSAQASTGELFF
CDR3 DNA: TGTGCCAGCAGTGCTCAAGCTTCCACCGGGGAGCTGTTTTTT

J gene: TRBJ2-2
CDR3 length: 14
D gene: .
clone size: .
V gene: TRBV6-5
CDR3 protein: CASRPGQTAGELFF
CDR3 DNA: TGTGCCAGCAGGCCGGGACAAACGGCCGGGGAGCTGTTTTTT

J gene: TRBJ1-6
CDR3 length: 14
D gene: .
clone size: .
V gene: TRBV27
CDR3 protein: CASSYRSYNSPLHF
CDR3 DNA: TGTGCCAGCAGTTACCGGTCCTATAATTCACCCCTCCACTTT

J gene: TRBJ1-1
CDR3 length: 13
D gene: .
clone size: .
V gene: TRBV11-2
CDR3 protein: CASSLSGSREAFF
CDR3 DNA: TGTGCCAGCAGCTTAAGCGGGTCGCGTGAAGCTTTCTTT

J gene: TRBJ1-5
CDR3 length: 17
D gene: TRBD1
clone size: .
V gene: TRBV28
CDR3 protein: CASSPHYRQGREPPQHF
CDR3 DNA: TGTGCCAGCAGTCCTCACTATCGACAGGGGCGGGAGCCGCCCCAGCATTTT

J gene: TRBJ2-2
CDR3 length: 14
D gene: .
clone size: .
V gene: TRBV11-2
CDR3 protein: CASSPDGITGELFF
CDR3 DNA: TGTGCCAGCAGTCCCGACGGGATCACCGGGGAGCTGTTTTTT

J gene: TRBJ2-3
CDR3 length: 15
D gene: TRBD1
clone size: few
V gene: TRBV29-1
CDR3 protein: CSADLGQGRPDTQYF
CDR3 DNA: TGCAGCGCCGACCTGGGACAGGGTCGTCCAGATACGCAGTATTTT

J gene: TRBJ1-1
CDR3 length: 13
D gene: .
clone size: .
V gene: TRBV28
CDR3 protein: CASSPTQGYVAFF
CDR3 DNA: TGTGCCAGCAGTCCAACACAGGGTTACGTGGCTTTCTTT

J gene: TRBJ1-5
CDR3 length: 15
D gene: .
clone size: few
V gene: TRBV6-5
CDR3 protein: CASTPPGGWTQPQHF
CDR3 DNA: TGTGCCAGCACGCCACCTGGGGGATGGACACAGCCCCAGCATTTT

J gene: TRBJ1-4
CDR3 length: 13
D gene: .
clone size: .
V gene: TRBV10-3
CDR3 protein: CAISVRGGEKLFF
CDR3 DNA: TGTGCCATCAGCGTCAGGGGCGGGGAAAAACTGTTTTTT

J gene: TRBJ1-4
CDR3 length: 17
D gene: .
clone size: .
V gene: TRBV5-1
CDR3 protein: CASSNSGTRNPNEKLFF
CDR3 DNA: TGCGCCAGCAGCAACTCCGGGACACGTAATCCTAATGAAAAACTGTTTTTT

J gene: TRBJ2-2
CDR3 length: 14
D gene: .
clone size: .
V gene: TRBV7-2
CDR3 protein: CASRRTENTGELFF
CDR3 DNA: TGTGCCAGCAGGCGGACTGAGAACACCGGGGAGCTGTTTTTT

J gene: TRBJ2-1
CDR3 length: 15
D gene: TRBD2
clone size: .
V gene: TRBV2
CDR3 protein: CASSETSGTFNEQFF
CDR3 DNA: TGTGCCAGCAGTGAGACCAGCGGGACCTTCAATGAGCAGTTCTTC

J gene: TRBJ1-2
CDR3 length: 14
D gene: .
clone size: .
V gene: TRBV25-1
CDR3 protein: CASSTKHGSYGYTF
CDR3 DNA: TGTGCCAGCAGTACTAAACACGGGAGCTATGGCTACACCTTC

J gene: TRBJ1-2
CDR3 length: 14
D gene: TRBD1
clone size: .
V gene: TRBV18
CDR3 protein: CASSPAGQGSSYTF
CDR3 DNA: TGTGCCAGCTCACCAGCGGGACAGGGATCGTCCTACACCTTC

J gene: TRBJ1-4
CDR3 length: 16
D gene: TRBD1
clone size: .
V gene: TRBV19
CDR3 protein: CASTVSKGARPEKLFF
CDR3 DNA: TGTGCCAGTACCGTTTCCAAGGGGGCGCGACCTGAAAAACTGTTTTTT